These 28 T cell receptor beta chains were all obtained from the same sample, sequenced in a study of blood T cells in healthy people across ages (dated by TCRdb to between 2015 and 2016). Libraries were constructed by 5' RACE. TCRdb records Illumina HiSeq 2500 as the sequencer. The second PCR ran for roughly 7 to 12 cycles and used a J-beta primer mix along with a sample-barcoded 5' primer. TCRdb reworked the public reads: Q25 trimming with fastp, MiXCR clone assembly, productive beta chains retained. Rows with a matching CDR3 protein are joined into one entry that keeps the most common DNA and genes. The sample includes 1.4 million to 1.5 million distinct CDR3 sequences, with approximately 40% observed a single time. The ten largest account for less than 8% of the sample. The specimen was blood. The receptors originated from a woman younger than 30 in good health.

The J gene is TRBJ2-1, the V gene TRBV5-1; no clear D gene. Gene TRBJ2-7 matches the end of the DNA better, so the J call may be wrong. Germline CDR1 SGHRS, CDR2 YFSETQ. The CDR3 runs to 15 residues. The CDR3 spells CASSMGGSSYNEQYF. The CDR3 nucleotides are TGCGCCAGCAGCATGGGCGGTAGCTCCTACAATGAGCAGTACTTC.

V usage is TRBV6-6 and J usage is TRBJ2-3, with D perhaps TRBD1 (6 bases). Trimming took 2 bases from V and 5 from J, leaving 11 bases between them. Germline CDR1 is MNHNY and CDR2 is SVGAGI (reference sequence). The CDR3 loop spans 14 amino acids. As DNA, the CDR3 is TGTGCCAGCAGTTACGTGGGGGCCGGAGATACGCAGTATTTT. Translated, it gives CASSYVGAGDTQYF.

The DNA for the CDR3 is TGCGCCAGCTACAGCGGGAGACCGGAAGATACGCAGTATTTT. Protein product: CASYSGRPEDTQYF. The chain recombines TRBV5-1 with TRBJ2-3, with 8 bases identical to TRBD2. This CDR3 is 14 amino acids long. With V trimmed by 7 bases and J by 5 bases, 9 bases remained unmatched. Germline V gives CDR1 SGHRS, CDR2 YFSETQ. The full variable domain, with the rest looked up from reference TRBV5-1 and TRBJ2-3, is KAGVTQTPRYLIKTRGQQVTLSCSPISGHRSVSWYQQTPGQGLQFLFEYFSETQRNKGNFPGRFSGRQFSNSRSEMNVSTLELGDSALYLCASYSGRPEDTQYFGPGTRLTVL.

In nucleotides, the CDR3 is TGTGCCAGCAGCCTCTCTAGCGGGGACCCTTTCTACGAGCAGTACTTC. As protein: CASSLSSGDPFYEQYF. The chain has TRBV7-2 and TRBJ2-7; 9 bases are shared with TRBD2. V lost 5 bases and J lost 3; bases outside the gene matches: 11. This CDR3 region has 16 residues. Germline CDR1 reads SGHTA; CDR2 reads FQGNSA. The full variable domain, completed using reference TRBV7-2 and TRBJ2-7, is GAGVSQSPSNKVTEKGKDVELRCDPISGHTALYWYRQSLGQGLEFLIYFQGNSAPDKSGLPSDRFSAERTGGSVSTLTIQRTQQEDSAVYLCASSLSSGDPFYEQYFGPGTRLTVT.

The V and J genes are TRBV4-1 and TRBJ1-2; D possibly corresponds to TRBD1 (5 bases). CDR3 size: 14 residues. CDR1 is MGHRA and CDR2 is YSYEKL in the germline V gene. The germline V and J ends were trimmed by 4 bases and 5 bases, with 14 bases remaining between them. The CDR3 protein is CASSPETRQYGYTF. The DNA of the CDR3 is TGCGCCAGCAGCCCCGAAACGAGACAGTATGGCTACACCTTC.

The V gene is TRBV6-5, the J gene TRBJ2-3; TRBD1 agrees at 8 bases. Germline-derived CDR1 and CDR2 are MNHEY and SVGAGI. V was pared by 5 bases and J by 0 bases, with 1 base of the junction left unmatched. The CDR3 is made up of 14 amino acids. CDR3 sequence (DNA): TGTGCCAGCAGTGGGGACAGGAGCACAGATACGCAGTATTTT. This gives the protein CASSGDRSTDTQYF.

The chain combines TRBV12-3 or TRBV12-4 with TRBJ2-7, with TRBD2 as a possible D gene (6 bases). The V end was cut by 1 base, the J end by 10 bases, with 20 bases between. The CDR3 extends over 15 amino acids. The CDR3 is CASSLDRGRQEAQYF. The CDR3 bases are TGTGCCAGCAGTTTAGATCGGGGGAGGCAAGAGGCCCAGTACTTC.

This clonotype was observed a handful of times. The gene calls are TRBV4-1 and TRBJ2-3; TRBD2 matches at 11 bases. The length of the CDR3 is 14 residues. V trimming: 3 bases; J trimming: 8 bases; junction bases outside the gene matches: 4. Germline loops: CDR1 MGHRA, CDR2 YSYEKL. The CDR3 spells CASSQGGLAGTQYF. The CDR3 DNA sequence: TGCGCCAGCAGCCAGGGCGGACTAGCGGGTACGCAGTATTTT.

Only a few counts were recorded for this clonotype. This rearrangement joins TRBV20-1 to TRBJ2-7; D is uncertain. V gave up 0 bases and J gave up 0 bases, with 9 bases separating them. This CDR3 is 14 amino acids long. Germline CDR1 DFQATT, CDR2 SNEGSKA (reference sequence). CDR3 amino acids: CSARDVQSSYEQYF. The CDR3 DNA follows: TGCAGTGCTAGAGATGTACAGAGCTCCTACGAGCAGTACTTC.

The gene calls are TRBV20-1 and TRBJ2-1; D not certain. This CDR3 is built from 12 residues. Germline V lookup: CDR1 DFQATT, CDR2 SNEGSKA (reference sequence). V gave up 1 base and J gave up 10 bases, with 11 bases separating them. The chain's CDR3 is CSARVQANEQFF. CDR3 in DNA: TGCAGTGCTAGAGTTCAGGCGAACGAGCAGTTCTTC.

This clonotype was counted a few times. This sequence joins TRBV6-2 or TRBV6-3 and TRBJ2-5, with D maybe TRBD2 (5 bases). Germline V lookup: CDR1 MNHEY, CDR2 SVGEGT. The V end lost 2 bases, the J end lost 5 bases, and 12 bases lay between the germline ends. The CDR3 has 14 amino acids. As DNA, the CDR3 is TGTGCCAGCAGTTACGTGGGAGTAAGCGAGACCCAGTACTTC. Translation: CASSYVGVSETQYF.

The J gene is TRBJ2-7, the V gene TRBV11-2, with D unclear. Trimming shortened V by 2 bases and J by 0 bases, and 14 bases separated the two germline ends. The V gene's germline CDR1 is SGHAT and CDR2 FQNNGV. This CDR3 is 16 amino acids long. CDR3 sequence reads: CASSLRLRGDSYEQYF. In nucleotides, the CDR3 is TGTGCCAGCAGCTTAAGACTGCGAGGAGACTCCTACGAGCAGTACTTC.

V usage is TRBV7-2 and J usage is TRBJ2-1; TRBD1 agrees at 7 bases. This CDR3 comprises 16 residues. Per germline, CDR1 SGHTA and CDR2 FQGNSA. J gave up 5 bases and V 5 bases, and 12 bases lay outside the gene matches. CDR3 nucleotide sequence: TGTGCCAGCAGCCCAGGGACAGCAACCCTTAACAATGAGCAGTTCTTC. Residues: CASSPGTATLNNEQFF.

This clonotype turned up a few times. The chain employs TRBV6-5 and TRBJ2-7; tentatively, D is TRBD1 or TRBD2 (6 bases each). In germline, CDR1 is MNHEY, CDR2 SVGAGI. Trimming shortened V by 2 bases and J by 7 bases, and 21 bases separated the two germline ends. The CDR3 runs 16 residues. The CDR3 DNA is TGTGCCAGCAGTTACCGGGGGCTTCGGTCCTACAATGAGCAGTACTTC. Protein sequence: CASSYRGLRSYNEQYF.

There are a few counts of this clonotype. V and J are TRBV5-6 and TRBJ1-2; D gene uncertain. Germline values: CDR1 SGHDT, CDR2 YYEEEE. V was cut by 4 bases and J by 7 bases, with 17 bases left in between. The CDR3 totals 14 residues. The CDR3 reads CASSHTSSPRGYTF. For the CDR3, the DNA is TGTGCCAGCAGCCACACATCTTCCCCCCGTGGCTACACCTTC. The entire variable domain, with the rest obtained from reference TRBV5-6 and TRBJ1-2, is as follows: DAGVTQSPTHLIKTRGQQVTLRCSPKSGHDTVSWYQQALGQGPQFIFQYYEEEERQRGNFPDRFSGHQFPNYSSELNVNALLLGDSALYLCASSHTSSPRGYTFGSGTRLTVV.

The rearrangement uses TRBV9 and TRBJ2-3; 9 bases align to TRBD2. CDR1 and CDR2 from the germline V gene are SGDLS and YYNGEE. This CDR3 region has 16 residues. J lost 4 bases, V lost 0 bases, and 6 bases had no gene match. CDR3 region: CASSVGLAGLADTQYF. The CDR3 nucleotides are TGTGCCAGCAGCGTAGGTCTAGCGGGATTGGCAGATACGCAGTATTTT.

This sequence joins TRBV30 and TRBJ2-5; D ambiguous. The closer fit of TRBJ2-7 to the DNA end suggests the J call may be wrong. Germline V CDR1 and CDR2: GTSNPN, SVGIG (reference sequence). The CDR3 runs to 12 residues. CDR3 DNA: TGTGCCTGGAGTCAGCTCCCGCACGAGCAGTACTTC. The encoded protein is CAWSQLPHEQYF.

This clonotype was seen a few times. The J gene is TRBJ2-5, the V gene TRBV2; 9 nucleotides agree with TRBD1. V trimming: 11 bases; J trimming: 1 base; junction bases outside the gene matches: 8. From germline, CDR1 is SNHLY and CDR2 FYNNEI. The CDR3 covers 14 residues. The CDR3 coding sequence is TGTGCCGGCGGGACAGGGCTCTTCCAAGAGACCCAGTACTTC. Protein: CAGGTGLFQETQYF. The full variable domain, in which reference TRBV2 and TRBJ2-5 provide the parts outside the CDR3, is EPEVTQTPSHQVTQMGQEVILRCVPISNHLYFYWYRQILGQKVEFLVSFYNNEISEKSEIFDDQFSVERPDGSNFTLKIRSTKLEDSAMYFCAGGTGLFQETQYFGPGTRLLVL.

The rearrangement uses TRBV10-2 and TRBJ2-1, with TRBD2 identical over 12 bases. Germline V gives CDR1 WSHSY, CDR2 SAAADI. V shed 7 bases, J shed 7 bases, and the junction held 8 bases outside the gene matches. This CDR3 comprises 15 residues. This chain's CDR3 is CASTPTSGSRNEQFF. The CDR3 DNA sequence: TGCGCCAGCACGCCGACTAGCGGGAGTCGGAATGAGCAGTTCTTC.

This clonotype was counted a few times. This chain joins TRBV12-3 or TRBV12-4 and TRBJ2-3, with D unresolved. V shed 5 bases and J shed 0 bases, with 3 bases lying between them. This CDR3 is 12 amino acids long. The CDR3 DNA sequence: TGTGCCAGCAGTATGAGCACAGATACGCAGTATTTT. This translates into CASSMSTDTQYF.

The chain combines TRBV5-6 with TRBJ2-7, with TRBD2 identical over 10 bases. The V and J ends lost 2 bases and 2 bases, in that order; junction bases with no gene match: 1. The CDR3 extends over 14 amino acids. The V gene's germline CDR1 is SGHDT and CDR2 YYEEEE. CDR3 loop: CASSFTSGTYEQYF. Here the CDR3 DNA reads TGTGCCAGCAGCTTTACTAGCGGGACCTACGAGCAGTACTTC.

The chain links TRBV20-1 to TRBJ2-1; 9 positions match TRBD2. This CDR3 region has 17 residues. Germline V lookup: CDR1 DFQATT, CDR2 SNEGSKA (reference sequence). Trimming at V came to 8 bases and at J to 5 bases, leaving 19 bases not matched to a gene. CDR3 sequence reads: CSTTSGPAGGQHNEQFF. The CDR3 DNA follows: TGCAGTACAACTTCCGGTCCCGCGGGAGGGCAACACAATGAGCAGTTCTTC.

This chain links TRBV3-1 with TRBJ1-5; D is unclear. This CDR3 comprises 12 residues. Looked up from germline, CDR1 is LGHDT and CDR2 is YNNKEL (reference sequence). V was shortened by 2 bases and J by 12 bases, with 11 bases between the two germline ends. The CDR3 sequence: CASSQQGDLQHF. The CDR3 coding sequence is TGTGCCAGCAGCCAACAAGGAGATCTCCAGCATTTT.

The chain uses TRBV6-1 and TRBJ2-1; 10 nucleotides align to TRBD2. Looked up from germline, CDR1 is MNHNS and CDR2 is SASEGT. The V gene end was trimmed by 6 bases and the J gene end by 5 bases; junction bases not matched to a gene: 13. This CDR3 contains 17 residues. As DNA, the CDR3 is TGTGCCAGCAGCCTATTATCTAGCGGGAGTTCTCACAATGAGCAGTTCTTC. Translated, it gives CASSLLSSGSSHNEQFF.

This clonotype has more than one count but fewer than ten. The chain recombines TRBV20-1 with TRBJ2-3; D possibly corresponds to TRBD1 (5 bases). The CDR3 loop spans 13 amino acids. The germline V gene encodes CDR1 DFQATT and CDR2 SNEGSKA (reference sequence). V lost 5 bases and J lost 2, with 11 bases in between. CDR3 in amino acids: CSAPDTNTDTQYF. For the CDR3, the DNA is TGCAGTGCTCCGGACACGAACACAGATACGCAGTATTTT.

The chain has TRBV18 and TRBJ1-5; 12 bases are a match to TRBD1. The CDR3 is 16 residues long. From germline, CDR1 is KGHSH and CDR2 LQKENI. The junction had 9 bases not matched to a gene; V was cut back by 6 bases and J by 6 bases. CDR3 nucleotide sequence: TGTGCCAGCTCGAACGCAGGGACAGGGGGCAGTCAGCCCCAGCATTTT. It codes for CASSNAGTGGSQPQHF.

This rearrangement joins TRBV5-1 to TRBJ1-5, with a weak D call TRBD1 (5 bases). V was clipped by 2 bases and J by 6 bases, with 15 bases between them. The CDR3 spans 15 residues. CDR1 and CDR2 from the germline V gene are SGHRS and YFSETQ. The CDR3 nucleotides are TGCGCCAGCAGCTTTGGGACCGACCTCGGTCAGCCCCAGCATTTT. Translation gives CASSFGTDLGQPQHF.

The CDR3 region is CASSSTGTGRGEQYF. As DNA, the CDR3 is TGTGCCAGCAGTTCGACCGGGACAGGAAGGGGCGAGCAGTACTTC. V and J are TRBV12-3 or TRBV12-4 and TRBJ2-7; 8 nucleotides match TRBD1. This CDR3 has 15 residues. V dropped 4 bases and J dropped 6; count of bases not matched to a gene: 11.